This TCR beta chain was profiled in a study of OX40 agonist ivuxolimab in advanced cancers. Looking at the study overall: Patients enrolled in dose escalation were diagnosed with hepatocellular carcinoma, melanoma, renal cell or head and neck cancer. Points from the study as a whole: On average, CD8+ T cells had more expanded clones than CD4+.

Repertoires were generated with immunoSEQ multiplex PCR, while TCRdb's copy carries only in-frame clones and drops some. The sample consists of 70,000 or so clones, more than 80% of them appearing once. Notes on this clone: Its specificity is unknown.

This CDR3 comprises 16 residues. Germline CDR1 SGHTA, CDR2 FQGTGA. V was shortened by 2 bases and J by 1 base, with 11 bases between the two germline ends. This specimen consisted of CD4+ or CD8+ T cells sorted from blood, obtained in a trial of the OX40 agonist ivuxolimab. The sequence was collected from an adult with an advanced solid tumor such as melanoma, head and neck, liver or kidney cancer. The chain joins TRBV7-3 to TRBJ2-2, with D possibly being TRBD2 (6 bases). The CDR3 is CASSLVLGLNTGELFF. The CDR3 coding sequence is TGTGCCAGCAGCTTAGTATTGGGACTGAACACCGGGGAGCTGTTTTTT.